This T cell receptor (beta chain) originates from a study of T cells after yellow fever vaccination. It was through 5'RACE template switching that TCR cDNA was made, with a universal primer site and UMIs added. MiXCR, applied by TCRdb to the 5' RACE reads, yields one record per CDR3 protein. The sample has approximately 300,000 distinct CDR3 sequences; about 10% are singletons. Trimming left V 5 bases short and J 5 bases short, with 13 bases between. This CDR3 comprises 14 residues. Germline V gene sequence: CDR1 SNHLY, CDR2 FYNNEI. The clonotype originates from a man in his late teens or twenties who received the YFV17D yellow fever vaccine. Sequencing used CD4+ T cells sorted from PBMCs, obtained 45 days after the yellow fever booster vaccination. The chain has TRBV2 and TRBJ1-3; D unresolved. CDR3 DNA sequence: TGTGCCAGCAGTAGAGAGGGCCAGAGAAACACCATATATTTT. As protein: CASSREGQRNTIYF.